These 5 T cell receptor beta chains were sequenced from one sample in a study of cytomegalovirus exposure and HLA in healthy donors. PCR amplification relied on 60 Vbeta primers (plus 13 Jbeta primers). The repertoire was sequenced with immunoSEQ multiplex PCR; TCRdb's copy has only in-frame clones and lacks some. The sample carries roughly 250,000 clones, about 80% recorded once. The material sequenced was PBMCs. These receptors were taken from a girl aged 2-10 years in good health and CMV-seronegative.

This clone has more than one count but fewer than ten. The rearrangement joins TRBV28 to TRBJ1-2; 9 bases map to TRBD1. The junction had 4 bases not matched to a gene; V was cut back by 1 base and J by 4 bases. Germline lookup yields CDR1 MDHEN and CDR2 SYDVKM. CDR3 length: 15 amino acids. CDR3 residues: CASSLSPGQGYGYTF. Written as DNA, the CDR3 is TGTGCCAGCAGTTTATCTCCGGGACAGGGCTATGGCTACACCTTC.

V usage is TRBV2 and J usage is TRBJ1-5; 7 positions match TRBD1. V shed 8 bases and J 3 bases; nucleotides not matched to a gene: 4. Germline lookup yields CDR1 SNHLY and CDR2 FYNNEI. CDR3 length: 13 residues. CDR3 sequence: CASSGTDNQPQHF. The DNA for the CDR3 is TGTGCCAGCTCCGGGACAGACAATCAGCCCCAGCATTTT.

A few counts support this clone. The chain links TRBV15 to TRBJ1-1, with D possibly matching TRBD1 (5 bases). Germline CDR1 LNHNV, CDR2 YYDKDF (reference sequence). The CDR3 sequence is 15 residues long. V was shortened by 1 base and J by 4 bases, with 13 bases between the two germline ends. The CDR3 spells CATSRVQGLGTEAFF. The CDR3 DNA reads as TGTGCCACCAGCAGAGTTCAGGGATTGGGCACTGAAGCTTTCTTT.

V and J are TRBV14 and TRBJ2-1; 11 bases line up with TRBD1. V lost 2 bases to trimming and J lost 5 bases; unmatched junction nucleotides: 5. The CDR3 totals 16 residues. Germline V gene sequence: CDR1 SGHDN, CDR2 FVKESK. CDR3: CASSQPGTGGHNEQFF. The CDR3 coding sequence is TGTGCCAGCAGCCAACCCGGGACAGGGGGTCACAATGAGCAGTTCTTC.

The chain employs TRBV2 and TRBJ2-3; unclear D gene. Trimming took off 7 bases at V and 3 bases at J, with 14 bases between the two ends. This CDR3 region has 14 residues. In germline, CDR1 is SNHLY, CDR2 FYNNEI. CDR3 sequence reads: CASILEPQTDTQYF. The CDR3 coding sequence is TGTGCCAGCATTCTAGAGCCCCAAACAGATACGCAGTATTTT.